The next 18 T cell receptor beta chains were all read from a single sample in a study of follicular helper T cells after annual influenza vaccination. Time point: 2015-2016 season, pre-vaccination. Clones were sequenced by immunoSEQ multiplex PCR, and TCRdb holds only the in-frame ones, with some missing. The sample records around 10,000 clones, about 85% being singletons. Sequenced material: CXCR5+ CD38- circulating T follicular helper cells from blood, taken on the day of influenza vaccination. As for subset: circulating Tfh, non-naive CD4+CXCR5+PD-1+ (ICOS+CD38+ or ICOS-CD38-). Receptor source: an adult who received the influenza vaccine.

This sequence joins TRBV7-2 and TRBJ1-2; 9 bases fit TRBD1. Germline lookup yields CDR1 SGHTA and CDR2 FQGNSA. V lost 7 bases and J lost 4; bases outside the gene matches: 7. The CDR3 covers 14 residues. The CDR3 region has the DNA TGTGCCAGCACACAGGGGGCGCGTGGCTATGGCTACACCTTC. Translation: CASTQGARGYGYTF.

Here the CDR3 reads CASRSSGELFF. As DNA, the CDR3 is TGTGCCAGCAGATCCAGCGGGGAGCTGTTTTTT. The V call is TRBV9, the J call TRBJ2-2; no firm D call. The germline V gene encodes CDR1 SGDLS and CDR2 YYNGEE. V gave up 5 bases and J gave up 7 bases, with 6 bases separating them. There are 11 residues in the CDR3.

This sequence joins TRBV10-3 and TRBJ2-5; D not certain. CDR3 length: 13 residues. CDR1 and CDR2 from the germline V gene are ENHRY and SYGVKD. Trimming stripped 4 bases from V and 1 base from J, with 7 bases between. The chain's CDR3 is CAISGPAQETQYF. Written as DNA, the CDR3 is TGTGCCATCAGTGGGCCAGCCCAAGAGACCCAGTACTTC.

The rearrangement links TRBV18 to TRBJ1-5; TRBD1 might be the D (6 bases). Germline lookup yields CDR1 KGHSH and CDR2 LQKENI. Trimming pared 6 bases from V and 3 bases from J, leaving 9 bases between. The CDR3 length is 13 residues. The CDR3 nucleotides read TGTGCCAGCTCTACAGGGAACAATCAGCCCCAGCATTTT. It encodes CASSTGNNQPQHF.

CDR3 coding DNA: TGTGCCAGCAGCCCGGACAGGGATTATGGCTACACCTTC. It encodes CASSPDRDYGYTF. The chain joins TRBV5-4 to TRBJ1-2; 8 nucleotides line up with TRBD1. This CDR3 has 13 amino acids. Trimming at V came to 4 bases and at J to 5 bases, leaving 4 bases not matched to a gene. The germline V gene has CDR1 SGHNT and CDR2 YYREEE (reference sequence).

This clone was detected once. This chain joins TRBV4-3 and TRBJ2-6, with 11 positions matching TRBD1. The CDR3 has 20 amino acids. Germline V lookup: CDR1 LGHNA, CDR2 YSLEER. J lost 0 bases, V lost 0 bases, and 7 bases had no gene match. The CDR3 reads CASSQERGTGGSSGANVLTF. DNA of the CDR3: TGCGCCAGCAGCCAAGAAAGGGGGACAGGGGGGAGCTCTGGGGCCAACGTCCTGACTTTC.

The V gene is TRBV19, the J gene TRBJ2-1; 7 bases fit TRBD2. V shed 3 bases and J 5 bases; nucleotides not matched to a gene: 10. Germline V gene data show CDR1 as LNHDA and CDR2 as SQIVND (reference sequence). The CDR3 is 16 amino acids. The CDR3 DNA reads as TGTGCCAGTAGTATGTATGTAAGCGGGACTCACAATGAGCAGTTCTTC. It yields the protein CASSMYVSGTHNEQFF.

The chain has TRBV28 and TRBJ1-5; weak D call: TRBD1 (6 bases). The CDR3 has 11 amino acids. The V end lost 6 bases, the J end lost 9 bases, and 9 bases lay between the germline ends. CDR1 is MDHEN, CDR2 SYDVKM, per germline. The CDR3 loop is CASSQGRPQHF. The CDR3 region has the DNA TGTGCCAGCAGCCAGGGGAGGCCCCAGCATTTT. Based on the CDR3 plus reference TRBV28 and TRBJ1-5, the full variable domain is DVKVTQSSRYLVKRTGEKVFLECVQDMDHENMFWYRQDPGLGLRLIYFSYDVKMKEKGDIPEGYSVSREKKERFSLILESASTNQTSMYLCASSQGRPQHFGDGTRLSIL.

V is TRBV9 and J is TRBJ2-5, with TRBD2 as a possible D gene (6 bases). The CDR3 contains 13 residues. Germline CDR1 reads SGDLS; CDR2 reads YYNGEE. The V end was cut by 2 bases, the J end by 1 base, with 6 bases between. This CDR3 is CASSVGGQETQYF. The DNA of the CDR3 is TGTGCCAGCAGCGTGGGGGGCCAAGAGACCCAGTACTTC.

The chain uses TRBV7-2 and TRBJ2-7; 9 bases are shared with TRBD2. The CDR3 runs 15 residues. The germline V gene has CDR1 SGHTA and CDR2 FQGNSA. V lost 1 base to trimming and J lost 6 bases; unmatched junction nucleotides: 7. The CDR3 DNA reads TGTGCCAGCAGCTTAGTCGCTAGCGGGATCGGCGAGCAGTACTTC. This codes for CASSLVASGIGEQYF.

J is TRBJ2-3 and V is TRBV19; tentatively, D is TRBD2 (5 bases). The CDR3 has 12 residues. CDR1 and CDR2 (germline): LNHDA, SQIVND (reference sequence). Trimming stripped 6 bases from V and 6 bases from J, with 10 bases between. Here the CDR3 reads CASSRDGDTQYF. The CDR3 bases are TGTGCCAGTAGCCGGGATGGGGATACGCAGTATTTT. Drawing the rest from reference TRBV19 and TRBJ2-3, the complete variable domain is DGGITQSPKYLFRKEGQNVTLSCEQNLNHDAMYWYRQDPGQGLRLIYYSQIVNDFQKGDIAEGYSVSREKKESFPLTVTSAQKNPTAFYLCASSRDGDTQYFGPGTRLTVL.

The V call is TRBV7-8, the J call TRBJ1-5; unclear D gene. The CDR3 runs 16 residues. With 5 bases removed from V and 0 bases from J, the gap between germline ends came to 14 bases. Germline V gene lookup returns CDR1 SGHVS and CDR2 FQNEAQ. The CDR3 DNA is TGTGCCAGCAGCCCCCTTGGCAGGCTTAGCAATCAGCCCCAGCATTTT. Protein product: CASSPLGRLSNQPQHF.

This clone is a singleton in its sample. This chain joins TRBV6-1 and TRBJ2-7, with D perhaps TRBD1 (5 bases). V gave up 3 bases and J gave up 12 bases, with 12 bases separating them. CDR1 and CDR2 (germline): MNHNS, SASEGT. This CDR3 is built from 11 residues. The CDR3 nucleotides are TGTGCCAGCAGTGAGATAGGGGCGGCGTACTTC. Its protein product is CASSEIGAAYF.

This clone has only a few counts. The genes are TRBV5-1 and TRBJ2-7; possible D gene TRBD1, 6 bases. Trimming took off 1 base at V and 5 bases at J, with 10 bases between the two ends. This CDR3 has 13 residues. The germline gives CDR1 SGHRS, CDR2 YFSETQ. The CDR3 region is CASSLTPGDEQYF. Here the CDR3 DNA reads TGCGCCAGCAGCTTGACACCAGGGGACGAGCAGTACTTC.

The V and J genes are TRBV27 and TRBJ2-5; D is ambiguous. The CDR3 is 13 residues long. CDR1 and CDR2 from the germline V gene are MNHEY and SMNVEV (reference sequence). The V gene lost 7 bases and the J gene lost 5 bases, with 14 bases spanning the gap. The CDR3 DNA sequence: TGTGCCAGCACGATGGCGGCTGGCGAGACCCAGTACTTC. This translates into CASTMAAGETQYF.

This clone was counted a few times. V and J are TRBV5-1 and TRBJ2-2; 7 positions match TRBD2. Germline V gene lookup returns CDR1 SGHRS and CDR2 YFSETQ. The CDR3 runs 16 residues. V shed 0 bases, J shed 1 base, and the junction held 3 bases outside the gene matches. This CDR3 reads CASSLGPGGNTGELFF. The CDR3 DNA follows: TGCGCCAGCAGCTTGGGGCCGGGGGGGAACACCGGGGAGCTGTTTTTT.

This clone was counted between two and nine times. V is TRBV2 and J is TRBJ2-7; no clear D gene. V dropped 0 bases and J dropped 4 bases, with 1 base sitting between them. CDR1 and CDR2 (germline): SNHLY, FYNNEI. CDR3 length: 11 amino acids. CDR3 in amino acids: CASSEAYEQYF. The CDR3, as DNA: TGTGCCAGCAGTGAAGCGTACGAGCAGTACTTC.

The CDR3 coding sequence is TGCAGCGTTGGAGGGCAAGAGACCCAGTACTTC. This sequence encodes CSVGGQETQYF. The chain carries TRBV29-1 and TRBJ2-5, with a tentative D call TRBD2 (5 bases). With 4 bases removed from V and 2 bases from J, the gap between germline ends came to 5 bases. The CDR3 sequence is 11 residues long. Per germline, CDR1 SQVTM and CDR2 ANQGSEA.